This T cell receptor (beta chain) is from a study of identical twins. Template switching added a universal primer binding site, and final cDNA carried unique molecular identifiers. TCRdb reprocessed the 5' RACE reads via MiXCR and lists one record per CDR3 protein. This table has hundreds of thousands of distinct CDR3 sequences, over 8.5% appearing once. Trimming took 5 bases from V and 1 from J, leaving 8 bases between them. The CDR3 is made up of 14 amino acids. Germline V CDR1 and CDR2: SEHNR, FQNEAQ (reference sequence). Separately, the same data were catalogued under a study of yellow fever vaccine responses in identical twins.

This clonotype originated in a woman between 18 and 29 years old in good health. The sample comprised PBMCs. The V call is TRBV7-9, the J call TRBJ2-2, with unresolved D. The CDR3 sequence is CASSILGNTGELFF. The CDR3, as DNA: TGTGCCAGCAGCATATTAGGGAACACCGGGGAGCTGTTTTTT.